This T cell receptor beta chain was captured by sequencing in a study of blood T cell repertoires in COVID-19. In the study overall: COVID-19 samples from acute and convalescent phases originated in the United States, Italy and Spain. PBMCs, B-cell-depleted T cells, or T cells provided the cDNA or gDNA that made up the material.

Per the authors' pipeline: For nucleated cells, counts were estimated from reference gene primer amplification. The repertoire was sequenced with immunoSEQ multiplex PCR; TCRdb's copy has only in-frame clones and lacks some. V, J and clone size reflect that table, while D and trimming were determined from the DNA. The sample gives 180,000 or so clones, about nine tenths of which show up once; around 1.6% is in the top ten. The V gene lost 4 bases and the J gene lost 0 bases, with 13 bases spanning the gap. The CDR3 spans 16 residues. The germline V gene has CDR1 LGHDT and CDR2 YNNKEL (reference sequence).

This TCR was sampled from a man between 18 and 35 years old with active or convalescent COVID-19. The chain is built from TRBV3-1 (or the pseudogene TRBV3-2) and TRBJ2-1; D remains ambiguous. The specimen sequenced was peripheral blood. As DNA, the CDR3 is TGTGCCAGCAGCCGTGGGCGTGCGAACTCCTACAATGAGCAGTTCTTC. It yields the protein CASSRGRANSYNEQFF.